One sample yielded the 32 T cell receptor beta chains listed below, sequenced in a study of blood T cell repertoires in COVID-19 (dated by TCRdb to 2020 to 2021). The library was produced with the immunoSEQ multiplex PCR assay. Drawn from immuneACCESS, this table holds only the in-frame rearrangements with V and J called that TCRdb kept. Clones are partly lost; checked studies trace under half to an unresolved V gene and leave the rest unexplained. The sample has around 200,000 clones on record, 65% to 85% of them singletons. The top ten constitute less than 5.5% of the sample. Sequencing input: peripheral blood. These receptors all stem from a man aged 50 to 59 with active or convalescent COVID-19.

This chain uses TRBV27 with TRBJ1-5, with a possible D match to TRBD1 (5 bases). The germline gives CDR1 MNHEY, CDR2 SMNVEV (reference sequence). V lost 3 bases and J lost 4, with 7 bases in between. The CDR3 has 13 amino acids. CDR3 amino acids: CASSLQGNQPQHF. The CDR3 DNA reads TGTGCCAGCAGTTTGCAGGGAAATCAGCCCCAGCATTTT.

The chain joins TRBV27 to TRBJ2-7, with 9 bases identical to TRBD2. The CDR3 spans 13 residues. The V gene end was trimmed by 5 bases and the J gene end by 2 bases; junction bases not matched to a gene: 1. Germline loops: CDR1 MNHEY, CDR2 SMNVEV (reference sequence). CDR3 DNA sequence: TGTGCCAGCAGTGTAGCGGGAGCCTACGAGCAGTACTTC. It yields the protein CASSVAGAYEQYF.

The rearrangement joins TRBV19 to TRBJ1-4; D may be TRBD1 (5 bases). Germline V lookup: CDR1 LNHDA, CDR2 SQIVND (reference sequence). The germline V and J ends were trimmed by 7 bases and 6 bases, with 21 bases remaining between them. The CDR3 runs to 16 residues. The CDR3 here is CASTLRGGRADEKLFF. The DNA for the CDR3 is TGTGCCAGTACTCTACGGGGGGGACGCGCAGATGAAAAACTGTTTTTT.

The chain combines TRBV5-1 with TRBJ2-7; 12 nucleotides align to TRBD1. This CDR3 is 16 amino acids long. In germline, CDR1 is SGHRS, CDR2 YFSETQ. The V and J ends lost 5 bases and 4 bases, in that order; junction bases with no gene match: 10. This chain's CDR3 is CASSPGPGQGAYEQYF. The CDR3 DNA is TGCGCCAGCAGTCCGGGTCCGGGACAGGGGGCGTACGAGCAGTACTTC.

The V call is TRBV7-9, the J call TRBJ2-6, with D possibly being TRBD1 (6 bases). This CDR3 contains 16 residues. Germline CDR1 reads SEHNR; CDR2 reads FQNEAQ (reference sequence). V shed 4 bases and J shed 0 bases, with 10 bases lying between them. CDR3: CASSWGLSSGANVLTF. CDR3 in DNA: TGTGCCAGCAGCTGGGGGCTAAGCTCTGGGGCCAACGTCCTGACTTTC.

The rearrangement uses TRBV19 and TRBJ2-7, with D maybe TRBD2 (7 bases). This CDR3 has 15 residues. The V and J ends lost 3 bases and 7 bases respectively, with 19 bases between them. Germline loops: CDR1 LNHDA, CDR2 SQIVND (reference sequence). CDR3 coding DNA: TGTGCCAGTAGTATGAGGGGGGGCGAGTTGCCGGAGCAGTACTTC. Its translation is CASSMRGGELPEQYF.

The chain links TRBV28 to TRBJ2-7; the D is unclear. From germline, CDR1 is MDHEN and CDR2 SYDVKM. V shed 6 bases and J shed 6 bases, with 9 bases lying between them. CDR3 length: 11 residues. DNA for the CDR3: TGTGCCAGCAGCCCCCCGGGCGAGCAGTACTTC. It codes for CASSPPGEQYF.

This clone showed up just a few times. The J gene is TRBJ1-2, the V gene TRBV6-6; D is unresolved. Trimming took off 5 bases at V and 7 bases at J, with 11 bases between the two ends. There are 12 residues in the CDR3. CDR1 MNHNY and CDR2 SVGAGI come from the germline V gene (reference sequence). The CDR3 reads CASSPRSGGYTF. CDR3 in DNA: TGTGCCAGCAGTCCACGATCGGGTGGCTACACCTTC.

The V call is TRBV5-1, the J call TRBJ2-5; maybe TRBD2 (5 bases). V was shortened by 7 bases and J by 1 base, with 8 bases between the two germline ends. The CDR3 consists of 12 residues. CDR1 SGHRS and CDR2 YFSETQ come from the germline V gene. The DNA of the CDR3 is TGCGCCAGCCGACTATTCCAAGAGACCCAGTACTTC. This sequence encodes CASRLFQETQYF.

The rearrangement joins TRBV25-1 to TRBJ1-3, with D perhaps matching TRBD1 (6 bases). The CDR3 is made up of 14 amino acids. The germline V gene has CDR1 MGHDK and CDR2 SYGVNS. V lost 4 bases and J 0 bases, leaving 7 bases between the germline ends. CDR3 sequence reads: CASSVGGSGNTIYF. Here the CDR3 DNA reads TGTGCCAGCAGTGTAGGGGGCTCTGGAAACACCATATATTTT.

This chain's CDR3 is CGTGAHEQYF. The DNA for the CDR3 is TGCGGCACAGGGGCCCACGAGCAGTACTTC. The V and J genes are TRBV29-1 and TRBJ2-7, with TRBD1 matching over 7 bases. CDR3 length: 10 residues. In germline, CDR1 is SQVTM, CDR2 ANQGSEA.

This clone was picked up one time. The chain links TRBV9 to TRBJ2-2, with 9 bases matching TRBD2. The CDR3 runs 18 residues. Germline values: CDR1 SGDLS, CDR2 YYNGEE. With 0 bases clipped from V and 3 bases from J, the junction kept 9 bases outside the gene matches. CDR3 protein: CASSVAPSGGSYTGELFF. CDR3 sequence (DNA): TGTGCCAGCAGCGTAGCTCCCAGCGGGGGGAGTTACACCGGGGAGCTGTTTTTT.

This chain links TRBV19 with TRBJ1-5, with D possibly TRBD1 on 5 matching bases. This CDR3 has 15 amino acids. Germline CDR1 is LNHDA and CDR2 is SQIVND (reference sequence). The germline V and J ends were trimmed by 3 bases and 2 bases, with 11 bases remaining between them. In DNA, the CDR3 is TGTGCCAGTAGTATGGTGGGGCAGGGCAATCAGCCCCAGCATTTT. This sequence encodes CASSMVGQGNQPQHF. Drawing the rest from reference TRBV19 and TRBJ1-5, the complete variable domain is DGGITQSPKYLFRKEGQNVTLSCEQNLNHDAMYWYRQDPGQGLRLIYYSQIVNDFQKGDIAEGYSVSREKKESFPLTVTSAQKNPTAFYLCASSMVGQGNQPQHFGDGTRLSIL.

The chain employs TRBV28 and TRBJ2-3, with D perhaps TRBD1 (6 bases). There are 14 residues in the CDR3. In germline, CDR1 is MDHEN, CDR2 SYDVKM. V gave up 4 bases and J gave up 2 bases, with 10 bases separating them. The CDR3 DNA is TGTGCCAGCAGTTACAGGGACCCCACAGATACGCAGTATTTT. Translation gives CASSYRDPTDTQYF.

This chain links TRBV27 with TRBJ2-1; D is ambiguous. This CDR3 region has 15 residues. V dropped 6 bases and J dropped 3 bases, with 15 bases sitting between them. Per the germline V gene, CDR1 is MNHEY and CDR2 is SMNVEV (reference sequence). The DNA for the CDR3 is TGTGCCAGCAGCCCTCCGAGAGTAAGCTACAATGAGCAGTTCTTC. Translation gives CASSPPRVSYNEQFF.

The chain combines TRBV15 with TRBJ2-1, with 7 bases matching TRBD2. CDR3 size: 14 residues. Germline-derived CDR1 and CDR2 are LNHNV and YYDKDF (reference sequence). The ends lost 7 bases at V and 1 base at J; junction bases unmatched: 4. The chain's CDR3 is CATTSGASYNEQFF. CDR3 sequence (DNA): TGTGCCACCACAAGCGGGGCGTCCTACAATGAGCAGTTCTTC.

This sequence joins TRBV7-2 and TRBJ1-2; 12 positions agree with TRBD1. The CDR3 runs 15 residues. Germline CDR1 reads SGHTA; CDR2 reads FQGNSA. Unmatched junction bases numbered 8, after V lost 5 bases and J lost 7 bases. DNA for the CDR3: TGTGCCAGCAGCGAAAGGGGACAGGGGGCTGGTGGCTACACCTTC. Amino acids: CASSERGQGAGGYTF.

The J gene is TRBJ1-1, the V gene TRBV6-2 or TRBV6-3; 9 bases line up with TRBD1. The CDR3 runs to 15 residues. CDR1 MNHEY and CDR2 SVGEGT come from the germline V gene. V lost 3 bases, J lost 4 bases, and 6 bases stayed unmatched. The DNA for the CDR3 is TGTGCCAGCAGTTATACCGGGACAGGGAGCACTGAAGCTTTCTTT. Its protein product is CASSYTGTGSTEAFF.

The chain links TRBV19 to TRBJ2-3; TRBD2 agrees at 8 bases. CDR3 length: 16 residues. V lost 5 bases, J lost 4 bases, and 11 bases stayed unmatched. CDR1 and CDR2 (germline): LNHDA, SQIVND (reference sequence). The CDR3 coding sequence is TGTGCCAGTAGTGGGTGGCGCCGGGGGGGCGCAGATACGCAGTATTTT. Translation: CASSGWRRGGADTQYF.

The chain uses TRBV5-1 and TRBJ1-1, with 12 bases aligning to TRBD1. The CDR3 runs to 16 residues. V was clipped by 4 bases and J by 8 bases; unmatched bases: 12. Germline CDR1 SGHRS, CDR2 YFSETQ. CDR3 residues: CASSHQIPGQGAEAFF. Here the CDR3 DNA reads TGCGCCAGCAGCCATCAAATACCGGGACAGGGGGCCGAAGCTTTCTTT.

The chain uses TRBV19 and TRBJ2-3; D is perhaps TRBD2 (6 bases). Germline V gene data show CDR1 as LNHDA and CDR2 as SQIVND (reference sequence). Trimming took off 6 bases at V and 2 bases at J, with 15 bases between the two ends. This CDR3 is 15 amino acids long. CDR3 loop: CASRSGGELTDTQYF. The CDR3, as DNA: TGTGCCAGTAGATCCGGCGGGGAGCTCACAGATACGCAGTATTTT.

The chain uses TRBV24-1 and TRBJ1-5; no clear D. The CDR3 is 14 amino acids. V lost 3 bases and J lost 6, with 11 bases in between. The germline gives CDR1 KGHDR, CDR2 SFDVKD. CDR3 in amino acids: CATSDAGTFQPQHF. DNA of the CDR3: TGTGCCACCAGTGATGCGGGAACATTTCAGCCCCAGCATTTT.

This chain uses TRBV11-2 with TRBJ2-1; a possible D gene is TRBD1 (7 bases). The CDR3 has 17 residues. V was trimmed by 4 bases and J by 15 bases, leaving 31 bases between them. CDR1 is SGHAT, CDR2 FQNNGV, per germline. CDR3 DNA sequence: TGTGCCAGCAGCTACGGGACAGCGGGCATTCACGGCGGTCATAGGTTCTTC. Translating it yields CASSYGTAGIHGGHRFF.

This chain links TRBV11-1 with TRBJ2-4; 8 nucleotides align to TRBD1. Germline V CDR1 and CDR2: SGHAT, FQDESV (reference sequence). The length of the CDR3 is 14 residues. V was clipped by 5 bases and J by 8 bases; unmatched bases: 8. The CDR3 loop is CASSNPDREDIQYF. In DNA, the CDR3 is TGTGCCAGCAGCAACCCGGACAGGGAAGACATTCAGTACTTC.

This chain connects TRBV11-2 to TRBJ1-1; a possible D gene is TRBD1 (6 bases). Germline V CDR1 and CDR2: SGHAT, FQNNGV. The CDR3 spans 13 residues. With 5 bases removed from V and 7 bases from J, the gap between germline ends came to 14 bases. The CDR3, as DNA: TGTGCCAGCAGCCAAGGGGGGGGCCTTGAAGCTTTCTTT. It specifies CASSQGGGLEAFF. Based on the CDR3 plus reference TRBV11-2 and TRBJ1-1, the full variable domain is EAGVAQSPRYKIIEKRQSVAFWCNPISGHATLYWYQQILGQGPKLLIQFQNNGVVDDSQLPKDRFSAERLKGVDSTLKIQPAKLEDSAVYLCASSQGGGLEAFFGQGTRLTVV.

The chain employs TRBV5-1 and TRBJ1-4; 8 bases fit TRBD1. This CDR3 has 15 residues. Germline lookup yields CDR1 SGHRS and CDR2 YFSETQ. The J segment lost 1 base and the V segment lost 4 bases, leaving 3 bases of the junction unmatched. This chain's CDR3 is CASSTDRVTNEKLFF. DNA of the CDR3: TGCGCCAGCAGCACGGACAGGGTAACTAATGAAAAACTGTTTTTT.

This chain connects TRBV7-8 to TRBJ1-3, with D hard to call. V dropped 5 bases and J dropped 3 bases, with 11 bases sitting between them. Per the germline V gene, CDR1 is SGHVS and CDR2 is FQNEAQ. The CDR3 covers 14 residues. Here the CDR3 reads CASSPRPIGNTIYF. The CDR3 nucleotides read TGTGCCAGCAGCCCTAGGCCCATTGGAAACACCATATATTTT.

CDR3 in DNA: TGTGCCAGCCGGGGCTCTGGGGCCAACGTCCTGACTTTC. Translated: CASRGSGANVLTF. The rearrangement links TRBV5-4 to TRBJ2-6; D possibly corresponds to TRBD2 (5 bases). This CDR3 comprises 13 residues. Germline V gene lookup returns CDR1 SGHNT and CDR2 YYREEE (reference sequence). V gave up 7 bases and J gave up 0 bases, with 5 bases separating them.

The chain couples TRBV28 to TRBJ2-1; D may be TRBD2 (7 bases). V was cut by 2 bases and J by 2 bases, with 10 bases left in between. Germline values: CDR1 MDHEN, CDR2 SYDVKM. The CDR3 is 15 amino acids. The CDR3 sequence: CASSLGGATYNEQFF. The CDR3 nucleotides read TGTGCCAGCAGTTTAGGGGGGGCGACCTACAATGAGCAGTTCTTC.

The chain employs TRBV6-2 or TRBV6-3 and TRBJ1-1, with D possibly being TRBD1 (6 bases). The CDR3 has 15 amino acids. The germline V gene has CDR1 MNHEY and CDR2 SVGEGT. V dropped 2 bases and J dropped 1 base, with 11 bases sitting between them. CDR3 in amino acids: CASSYGGRGNTEAFF. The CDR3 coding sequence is TGTGCCAGCAGTTACGGGGGCCGGGGGAACACTGAAGCTTTCTTT.

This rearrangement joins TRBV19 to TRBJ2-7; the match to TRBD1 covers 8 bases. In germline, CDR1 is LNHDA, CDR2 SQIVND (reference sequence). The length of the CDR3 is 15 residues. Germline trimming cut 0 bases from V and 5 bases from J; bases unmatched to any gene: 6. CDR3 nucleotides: TGTGCCAGTAGTATAGAAGGACAGGGTGTGAACGAGCAGTACTTC. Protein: CASSIEGQGVNEQYF. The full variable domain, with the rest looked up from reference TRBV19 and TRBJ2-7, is DGGITQSPKYLFRKEGQNVTLSCEQNLNHDAMYWYRQDPGQGLRLIYYSQIVNDFQKGDIAEGYSVSREKKESFPLTVTSAQKNPTAFYLCASSIEGQGVNEQYFGPGTRLTVT.

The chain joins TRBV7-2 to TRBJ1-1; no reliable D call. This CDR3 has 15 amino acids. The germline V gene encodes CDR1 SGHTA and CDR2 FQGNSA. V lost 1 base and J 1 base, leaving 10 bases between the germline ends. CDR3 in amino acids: CASSLGGPGNTEAFF. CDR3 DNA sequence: TGTGCCAGCAGCTTAGGAGGGCCGGGGAACACTGAAGCTTTCTTT.